Below, 32 T cell receptor beta chains from the same sample are listed, as sequenced in a study of blood T cell repertoires in COVID-19. TCRdb's copy holds only in-frame clones and misses some; the assay was immunoSEQ multiplex PCR. The data contain approximately 190,000 clones, 80% to 90% of them singletons. The material sequenced was peripheral blood. All receptors derive from a woman in her 70s with active or convalescent COVID-19.

The chain recombines TRBV19 with TRBJ2-3; 8 bases are shared with TRBD1. CDR1 and CDR2 from the germline V gene are LNHDA and SQIVND (reference sequence). This CDR3 has 14 amino acids. The ends lost 5 bases at V and 1 base at J; junction bases unmatched: 2. Here the CDR3 reads CASSDRGGTDTQYF. The CDR3 DNA sequence: TGTGCCAGTAGTGACAGGGGAGGCACAGATACGCAGTATTTT.

The V gene is TRBV7-2, the J gene TRBJ2-7, with D possibly being TRBD2 (6 bases). Per germline, CDR1 SGHTA and CDR2 FQGNSA. CDR3 length equals 14 residues. Trimming left V 5 bases short and J 0 bases short, with 11 bases between. The CDR3 DNA sequence: TGTGCCAGCAGCCGGGCGGGGTTCTCCTACGAGCAGTACTTC. This sequence encodes CASSRAGFSYEQYF.

This clone was seen a single time. J is TRBJ1-2 and V is TRBV6-5; D uncertain. The germline CDR1 and CDR2 sequences are MNHEY and SVGAGI. This CDR3 spans 15 amino acids. Trimming cost V 2 bases and J 4 bases, with 14 bases left between them. CDR3 amino acids: CASSYGGKRGYGYTF. In DNA, the CDR3 is TGTGCCAGCAGTTACGGTGGCAAGCGCGGCTATGGCTACACCTTC.

V is TRBV7-2 and J is TRBJ1-5; 10 bases match TRBD1. The junction had 6 bases not matched to a gene; V was cut back by 6 bases and J by 4 bases. Germline-derived CDR1 and CDR2 are SGHTA and FQGNSA. CDR3 length: 15 amino acids. This chain's CDR3 is CASSRDRGGNQPQHF. CDR3 DNA: TGTGCCAGCAGTCGGGACAGGGGTGGGAATCAGCCCCAGCATTTT.

J is TRBJ2-7 and V is TRBV19; TRBD2 matches 8 bases. With V trimmed by 6 bases and J by 3 bases, 4 bases remained unmatched. Germline V gives CDR1 LNHDA, CDR2 SQIVND (reference sequence). The CDR3 is 13 amino acids. The CDR3 loop is CASSPTSVYEQYF. The CDR3 DNA sequence: TGTGCCAGTAGCCCGACTAGCGTCTACGAGCAGTACTTC.

This chain connects TRBV4-1 to TRBJ2-2; TRBD2 aligns across 15 bases. Germline V CDR1 and CDR2: MGHRA, YSYEKL. With V trimmed by 3 bases and J by 3 bases, 11 bases remained unmatched. This CDR3 is built from 20 residues. CDR3 protein: CASSHEGLAGGRWDTGELFF. CDR3 sequence (DNA): TGCGCCAGCAGCCACGAGGGACTAGCGGGAGGTCGTTGGGACACCGGGGAGCTGTTTTTT.

The gene calls are TRBV18 and TRBJ2-5; no definite D call. The germline V gene has CDR1 KGHSH and CDR2 LQKENI. The length of the CDR3 is 13 residues. Trimming took 1 base from V and 2 from J, leaving 5 bases between them. The CDR3 protein is CASSPLSQETQYF. CDR3 DNA sequence: TGTGCCAGCTCACCACTTTCTCAAGAGACCCAGTACTTC. Combining the CDR3 with reference TRBV18 and TRBJ2-5 gives the whole variable domain NAGVMQNPRHLVRRRGQEARLRCSPMKGHSHVYWYRQLPEEGLKFMVYLQKENIIDESGMPKERFSAEFPKEGPSILRIQQVVRGDSAAYFCASSPLSQETQYFGPGTRLLVL.

The chain links TRBV2 to TRBJ1-5, with 7 bases lining up with TRBD1. Germline lookup yields CDR1 SNHLY and CDR2 FYNNEI. V trimming: 6 bases; J trimming: 4 bases; junction bases outside the gene matches: 0. This CDR3 region has 12 residues. As DNA, the CDR3 is TGTGCCAGCAGGACAGGGAATCAGCCCCAGCATTTT. Translating it yields CASRTGNQPQHF.

The chain carries TRBV30 and TRBJ2-1, with 10 bases lining up with TRBD2. Losses at the gene ends were 1 base for V and 10 bases for J; bases not matched to a gene: 4. CDR3 length equals 13 residues. The germline CDR1 and CDR2 sequences are GTSNPN and SVGIG (reference sequence). The CDR3 region has the DNA TGTGCCTGGAGTGCCTTAGCGGGGGGAGAGCAGTTCTTC. It is translated as CAWSALAGGEQFF.

The chain couples TRBV2 to TRBJ2-5; 15 bases fit TRBD2. The ends lost 3 bases at V and 5 bases at J; junction bases unmatched: 4. Germline CDR1 is SNHLY and CDR2 is FYNNEI. The length of the CDR3 is 16 residues. In DNA, the CDR3 is TGTGCCAGCAGTGACTCCGGACTAGCGGGAGGGGAGACCCAGTACTTC. It encodes CASSDSGLAGGETQYF. Together with reference TRBV2 and TRBJ2-5, the CDR3 gives the full variable domain: EPEVTQTPSHQVTQMGQEVILRCVPISNHLYFYWYRQILGQKVEFLVSFYNNEISEKSEIFDDQFSVERPDGSNFTLKIRSTKLEDSAMYFCASSDSGLAGGETQYFGPGTRLLVL.

The V gene is TRBV6-1, the J gene TRBJ2-3, with a tentative D call TRBD1 (6 bases). The CDR3 spans 16 residues. Germline V gene data show CDR1 as MNHNS and CDR2 as SASEGT. The V end was cut by 2 bases, the J end by 3 bases, with 15 bases between. CDR3 in DNA: TGTGCCAGCAGTGAACAGGTGACAGGCTCGACAGATACGCAGTATTTT. Its protein product is CASSEQVTGSTDTQYF.

The genes are TRBV11-3 and TRBJ2-1, with a weak D call TRBD2 (5 bases). Trimming cost V 1 base and J 0 bases, with 13 bases left between them. The CDR3 consists of 17 residues. Per germline, CDR1 SGHNT and CDR2 YENEEA. CDR3 nucleotides: TGTGCCAGCAGCTTAGGGACTTGGGAGAGCTCCTACAATGAGCAGTTCTTC. Its protein is CASSLGTWESSYNEQFF.

V is TRBV27 and J is TRBJ1-1; D call uncertain. The CDR3 consists of 13 residues. V was clipped by 6 bases and J by 8 bases, with 16 bases between them. Germline V gives CDR1 MNHEY, CDR2 SMNVEV (reference sequence). In nucleotides, the CDR3 is TGTGCCAGCAGCAGATTAGGTCACGGGGAAGCTTTCTTT. Encoded protein: CASSRLGHGEAFF.

This chain's CDR3 is CATSDLGGTQYF. The CDR3, as DNA: TGTGCCACCAGTGATCTGGGAGGGACCCAGTACTTC. The rearrangement links TRBV24-1 to TRBJ2-5; TRBD2 is a possible D gene (6 bases). CDR1 is KGHDR and CDR2 is SFDVKD in the germline V gene. V lost 3 bases and J 7 bases, leaving 8 bases between the germline ends. This CDR3 spans 12 amino acids.

The chain uses TRBV5-1 and TRBJ2-3, with TRBD2 matching 11 bases. CDR3 length equals 17 residues. Germline assignment: CDR1 SGHRS and CDR2 YFSETQ. V shed 0 bases and J 2 bases; nucleotides not matched to a gene: 5. The CDR3 DNA reads as TGCGCCAGCAGCTTGGGAGTAGCGGGAGGGGCCACAGATACGCAGTATTTT. It codes for CASSLGVAGGATDTQYF.

V usage is TRBV4-2 and J usage is TRBJ2-4, with TRBD2 matching 8 bases. Trimming at V came to 4 bases and at J to 6 bases, leaving 8 bases not matched to a gene. The length of the CDR3 is 15 residues. CDR1 LGHNA and CDR2 YNFKEQ come from the germline V gene. The CDR3 coding sequence is TGTGCCAGCAGCCCGGGAGCGGGAGAAGGAAACATTCAGTACTTC. Protein: CASSPGAGEGNIQYF.

The rearrangement links TRBV19 to TRBJ1-1, with 8 nucleotides matching TRBD1. Germline trimming cut 1 base from V and 2 bases from J; bases unmatched to any gene: 9. The CDR3 contains 17 residues. The germline V gene encodes CDR1 LNHDA and CDR2 SQIVND (reference sequence). The CDR3 nucleotides are TGTGCCAGTAGTATAGCGGCAGGGGGCAACCTTAACACTGAAGCTTTCTTT. Its translation: CASSIAAGGNLNTEAFF.

The chain is built from TRBV7-2 and TRBJ2-1; 10 positions agree with TRBD2. The CDR3 covers 19 residues. The V gene end was trimmed by 3 bases and the J gene end by 0 bases; junction bases not matched to a gene: 11. Germline CDR1 reads SGHTA; CDR2 reads FQGNSA. The CDR3 loop reads CASSFGLAGVPSSYNEQFF. The CDR3, as DNA: TGTGCCAGCAGCTTCGGGCTAGCGGGAGTGCCGAGCTCCTACAATGAGCAGTTCTTC.

This chain connects TRBV15 to TRBJ1-1; no definite D call. From germline, CDR1 is LNHNV and CDR2 YYDKDF (reference sequence). The CDR3 extends over 10 amino acids. Trimming took 5 bases from V and 8 from J, leaving 6 bases between them. The CDR3 nucleotides read TGTGCCACCAGCCCCCAGGAAGCTTTCTTT. The encoded protein is CATSPQEAFF.

The chain links TRBV19 to TRBJ1-5; no clear D gene. Trimming took 1 base from V and 1 from J, leaving 8 bases between them. Per the germline V gene, CDR1 is LNHDA and CDR2 is SQIVND (reference sequence). There are 15 residues in the CDR3. The CDR3 here is CASSIAGGSNQPQHF. The DNA of the CDR3 is TGTGCCAGTAGTATAGCGGGTGGCAGCAATCAGCCCCAGCATTTT.

This clone was observed a single time. The chain has TRBV14 and TRBJ1-2, with 7 bases lining up with TRBD1. CDR3 length equals 20 residues. Trimming cost V 1 base and J 1 base; bases outside gene matches: 18. Looked up from germline, CDR1 is SGHDN and CDR2 is FVKESK. The CDR3 region is CASSQGTLGVRGYFNYGYTF. CDR3 coding DNA: TGTGCCAGCAGCCAAGGAACTCTAGGGGTCAGGGGGTACTTTAACTATGGCTACACCTTC.

This clone was seen a few times. The CDR3 spells CASSQVGAGQPQHF. CDR3 DNA: TGCGCCAGCAGCCAAGTGGGCGCAGGGCAGCCCCAGCATTTT. The V and J genes are TRBV4-1 and TRBJ1-5; D possibly corresponds to TRBD1 (5 bases). The CDR3 totals 14 residues. From germline, CDR1 is MGHRA and CDR2 YSYEKL. With 1 base removed from V and 7 bases from J, the gap between germline ends came to 11 bases.

The chain carries TRBV19 and TRBJ1-1, with 9 bases that match TRBD1. Germline V CDR1 and CDR2: LNHDA, SQIVND (reference sequence). The CDR3 is 14 amino acids. Losses at the gene ends were 9 bases for V and 3 bases for J; bases not matched to a gene: 8. DNA of the CDR3: TGTGCCAGCCGCGTCGGGACAGGGTACACTGAAGCTTTCTTT. Translated: CASRVGTGYTEAFF. The complete variable domain, with remaining parts taken from reference TRBV19 and TRBJ1-1, reads DGGITQSPKYLFRKEGQNVTLSCEQNLNHDAMYWYRQDPGQGLRLIYYSQIVNDFQKGDIAEGYSVSREKKESFPLTVTSAQKNPTAFYLCASRVGTGYTEAFFGQGTRLTVV.

DNA for the CDR3: TGTGCCAGCAGTGAATATCCCTCCCCAGGGGTCGATGAGCAGTTCTTC. Protein: CASSEYPSPGVDEQFF. The chain combines TRBV25-1 with TRBJ2-1; weak D call: TRBD1 (6 bases). The CDR3 is made up of 16 amino acids. The germline CDR1 and CDR2 sequences are MGHDK and SYGVNS. The ends were cut back, 0 bases at V and 8 bases at J, with 17 bases in the middle.

This clone was recorded only once. This chain joins TRBV7-3 and TRBJ2-3; D is possibly TRBD2 (6 bases). The length of the CDR3 is 13 residues. V lost 5 bases and J lost 10, with 16 bases in between. Germline CDR1 is SGHTA and CDR2 is FQGTGA. The CDR3 loop is CASSPLTRGAQYF. CDR3 bases: TGTGCCAGCAGCCCCCTGACTAGGGGTGCGCAGTATTTT.

This clone has just one count. The genes are TRBV5-1 and TRBJ2-7, with TRBD1 matching over 10 bases. CDR3 size: 15 residues. Germline trimming cut 3 bases from V and 5 bases from J; bases unmatched to any gene: 8. In germline, CDR1 is SGHRS, CDR2 YFSETQ. CDR3 sequence: CASSWGGTGENEQYF. As DNA, the CDR3 is TGCGCCAGCAGCTGGGGAGGGACAGGGGAGAACGAGCAGTACTTC.

V is TRBV9 and J is TRBJ2-1; D is perhaps TRBD2 (7 bases). CDR1 SGDLS and CDR2 YYNGEE come from the germline V gene. V was shortened by 0 bases and J by 4 bases, with 17 bases between the two germline ends. CDR3 length: 17 amino acids. The CDR3 protein is CASSVGPSAGAYNEQFF. The DNA for the CDR3 is TGTGCCAGCAGCGTAGGCCCTTCCGCGGGGGCATACAATGAGCAGTTCTTC.

The V gene is TRBV28, the J gene TRBJ1-5, with TRBD1 matching 12 bases. Germline CDR1 reads MDHEN; CDR2 reads SYDVKM. CDR3 length: 15 residues. This CDR3 reads CVTSGGQGANQPQHF. The DNA of the CDR3 is TGTGTAACATCTGGGGGACAGGGGGCCAATCAGCCCCAGCATTTT.

This chain links TRBV3-1 (or the pseudogene TRBV3-2) with TRBJ2-2; D ambiguous. This CDR3 comprises 16 residues. Looked up from germline, CDR1 is LGHDT and CDR2 is YNNKEL (reference sequence). With 0 bases removed from V and 0 bases from J, the gap between germline ends came to 8 bases. CDR3 in amino acids: CASSQDGRPNTGELFF. For the CDR3, the DNA is TGTGCCAGCAGCCAAGATGGCAGGCCGAACACCGGGGAGCTGTTTTTT.

CDR3 region: CASSYGRGEETQYF. Here the CDR3 DNA reads TGCGCCAGCAGCTATGGGAGGGGTGAAGAGACCCAGTACTTC. The chain uses TRBV5-1 and TRBJ2-5; TRBD2 matches 7 bases. Losses at the gene ends were 3 bases for V and 3 bases for J; bases not matched to a gene: 5. Germline V gene lookup returns CDR1 SGHRS and CDR2 YFSETQ. The CDR3 sequence is 14 residues long.

J is TRBJ2-3 and V is TRBV5-1; a weak D match, TRBD1 (5 bases). CDR3 length equals 14 residues. V was pared by 2 bases and J by 6 bases, with 13 bases between. Germline CDR1 and CDR2: SGHRS and YFSETQ. The CDR3 loop reads CASSFGQEMDTQYF. The DNA for the CDR3 is TGCGCCAGCAGCTTCGGACAAGAGATGGATACGCAGTATTTT.

In this sample, this clone turned up once. This chain uses TRBV29-1 with TRBJ2-7, with 8 bases fitting TRBD2. This CDR3 contains 14 residues. V shed 4 bases, J shed 5 bases, and the junction held 10 bases outside the gene matches. Germline loops: CDR1 SQVTM, CDR2 ANQGSEA. In DNA, the CDR3 is TGCAGCGTTGTAGGAGCGGGAGAAGGCCACGAGCAGTACTTC. Translating gives CSVVGAGEGHEQYF.